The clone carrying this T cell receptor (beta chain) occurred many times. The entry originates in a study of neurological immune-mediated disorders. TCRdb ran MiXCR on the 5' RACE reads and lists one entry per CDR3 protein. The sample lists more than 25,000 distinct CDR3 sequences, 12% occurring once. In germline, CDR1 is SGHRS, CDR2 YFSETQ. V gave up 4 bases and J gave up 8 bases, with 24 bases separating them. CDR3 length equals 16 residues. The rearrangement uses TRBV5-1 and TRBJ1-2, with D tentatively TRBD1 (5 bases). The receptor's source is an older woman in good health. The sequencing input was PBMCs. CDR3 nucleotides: TGCGCCAGCAGCCCCAAAGGTGCCGGGGGGAGAGGAGGCTACACCTTC. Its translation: CASSPKGAGGRGGYTF. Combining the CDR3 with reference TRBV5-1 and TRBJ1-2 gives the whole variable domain KAGVTQTPRYLIKTRGQQVTLSCSPISGHRSVSWYQQTPGQGLQFLFEYFSETQRNKGNFPGRFSGRQFSNSRSEMNVSTLELGDSALYLCASSPKGAGGRGGYTFGSGTRLTVV.